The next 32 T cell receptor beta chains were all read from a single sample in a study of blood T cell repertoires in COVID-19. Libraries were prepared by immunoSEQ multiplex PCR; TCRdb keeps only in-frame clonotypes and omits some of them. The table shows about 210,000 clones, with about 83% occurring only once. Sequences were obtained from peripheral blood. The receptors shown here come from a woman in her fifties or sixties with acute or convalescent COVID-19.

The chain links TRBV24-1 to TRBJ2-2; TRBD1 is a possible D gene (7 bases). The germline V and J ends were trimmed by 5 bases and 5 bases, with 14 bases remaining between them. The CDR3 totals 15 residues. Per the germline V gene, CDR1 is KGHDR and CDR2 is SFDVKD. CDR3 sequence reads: CATSVAGQWTGELFF. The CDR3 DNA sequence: TGTGCCACCAGTGTGGCGGGACAGTGGACCGGGGAGCTGTTTTTT.

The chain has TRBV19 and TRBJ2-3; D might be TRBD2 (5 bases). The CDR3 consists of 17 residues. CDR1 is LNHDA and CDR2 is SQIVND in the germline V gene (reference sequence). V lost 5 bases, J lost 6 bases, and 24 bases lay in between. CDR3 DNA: TGTGCCAGTAGTGAACCCTTGGGAGAGAGGGTAGATGATACGCAGTATTTT. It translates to CASSEPLGERVDDTQYF.

The CDR3: CASTSIPGTRNQETQYF. Written as DNA, the CDR3 is TGTGCCAGCACCTCTATCCCCGGGACTAGAAACCAAGAGACCCAGTACTTC. V and J are TRBV5-4 and TRBJ2-5; 8 bases fit TRBD2. CDR1 and CDR2 from the germline V gene are SGHNT and YYREEE (reference sequence). CDR3 length equals 17 residues. Losses at the gene ends were 6 bases for V and 0 bases for J; bases not matched to a gene: 13.

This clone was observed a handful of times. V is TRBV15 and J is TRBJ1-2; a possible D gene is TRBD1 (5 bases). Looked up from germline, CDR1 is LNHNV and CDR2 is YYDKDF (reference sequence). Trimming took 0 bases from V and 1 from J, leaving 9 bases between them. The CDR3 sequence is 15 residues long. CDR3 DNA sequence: TGTGCCACCAGCAGAGATAGGCAGGGTAACTATGGCTACACCTTC. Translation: CATSRDRQGNYGYTF. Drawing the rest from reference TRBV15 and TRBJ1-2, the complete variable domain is DAMVIQNPRYQVTQFGKPVTLSCSQTLNHNVMYWYQQKSSQAPKLLFHYYDKDFNNEADTPDNFQSRRPNTSFCFLDIRSPGLGDTAMYLCATSRDRQGNYGYTFGSGTRLTVV.

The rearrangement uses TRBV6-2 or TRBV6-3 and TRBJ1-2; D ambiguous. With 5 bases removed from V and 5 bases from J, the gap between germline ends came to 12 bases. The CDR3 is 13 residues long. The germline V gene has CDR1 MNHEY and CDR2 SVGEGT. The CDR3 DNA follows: TGTGCCAGCAGTCACCACACCTTTTATGGCTACACCTTC. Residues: CASSHHTFYGYTF.

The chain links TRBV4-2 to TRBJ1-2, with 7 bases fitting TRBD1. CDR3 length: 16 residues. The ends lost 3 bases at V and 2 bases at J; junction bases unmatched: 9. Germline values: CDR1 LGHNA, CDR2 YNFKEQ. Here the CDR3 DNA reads TGTGCCAGCAGCCACGCGCCTGACAGGGTCAACTATGGCTACACCTTC. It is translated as CASSHAPDRVNYGYTF.

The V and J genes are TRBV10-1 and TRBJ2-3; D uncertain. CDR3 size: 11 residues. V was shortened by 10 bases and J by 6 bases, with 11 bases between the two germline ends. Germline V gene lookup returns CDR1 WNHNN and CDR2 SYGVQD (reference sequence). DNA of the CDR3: TGCGCCACCTCTCTTTCGGATACGCAGTATTTT. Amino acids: CATSLSDTQYF.

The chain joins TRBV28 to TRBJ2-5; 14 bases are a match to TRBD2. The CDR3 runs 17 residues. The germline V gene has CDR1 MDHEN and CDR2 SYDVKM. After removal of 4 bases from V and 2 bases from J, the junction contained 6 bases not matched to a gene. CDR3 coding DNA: TGTGCCAGCAGTTGGGGGACTAGCGGGAGCGGTCAAGAGACCCAGTACTTC. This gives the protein CASSWGTSGSGQETQYF.

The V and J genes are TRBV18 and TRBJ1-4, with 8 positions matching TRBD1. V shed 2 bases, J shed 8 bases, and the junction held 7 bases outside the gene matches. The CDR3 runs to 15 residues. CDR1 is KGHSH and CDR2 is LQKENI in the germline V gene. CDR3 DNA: TGTGCCAGCTCACCAGGCGGACAGGGAGGGGAAAAACTGTTTTTT. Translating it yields CASSPGGQGGEKLFF.

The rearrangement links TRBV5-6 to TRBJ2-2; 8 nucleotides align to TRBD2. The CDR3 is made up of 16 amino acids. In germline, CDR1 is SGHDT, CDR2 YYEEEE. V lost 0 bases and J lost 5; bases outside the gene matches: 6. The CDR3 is CASSLGIAGTTGELFF. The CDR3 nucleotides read TGTGCCAGCAGCTTGGGAATAGCGGGAACGACCGGGGAGCTGTTTTTT.

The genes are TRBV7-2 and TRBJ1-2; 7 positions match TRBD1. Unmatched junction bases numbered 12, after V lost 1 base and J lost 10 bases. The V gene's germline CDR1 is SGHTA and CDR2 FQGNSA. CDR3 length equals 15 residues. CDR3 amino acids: CASSLGTTGARTYTF. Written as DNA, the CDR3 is TGTGCCAGCAGCTTAGGGACTACAGGGGCGCGTACCTACACCTTC.

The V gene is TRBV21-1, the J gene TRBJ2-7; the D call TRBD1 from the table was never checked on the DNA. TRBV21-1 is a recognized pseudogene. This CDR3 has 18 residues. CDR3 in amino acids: CASSKKGTGTSGSYEQYF. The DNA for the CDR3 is TGTGCCAGCAGCAAAAAAGGGACAGGGACCTCAGGCTCCTACGAGCAGTACTTC.

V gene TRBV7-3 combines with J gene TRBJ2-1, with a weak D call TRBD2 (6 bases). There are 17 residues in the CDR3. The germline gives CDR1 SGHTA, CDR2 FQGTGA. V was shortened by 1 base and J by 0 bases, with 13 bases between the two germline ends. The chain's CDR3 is CASSLRVRGVSYNEQFF. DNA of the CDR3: TGTGCCAGCAGCTTAAGGGTCCGCGGGGTCTCCTACAATGAGCAGTTCTTC.

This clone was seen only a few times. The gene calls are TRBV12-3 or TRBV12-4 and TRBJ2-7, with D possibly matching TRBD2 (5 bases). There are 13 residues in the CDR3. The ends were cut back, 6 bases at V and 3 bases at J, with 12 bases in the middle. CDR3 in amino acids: CASSLGVYYEQYF. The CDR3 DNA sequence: TGTGCCAGCAGCCTCGGGGTCTACTACGAGCAGTACTTC.

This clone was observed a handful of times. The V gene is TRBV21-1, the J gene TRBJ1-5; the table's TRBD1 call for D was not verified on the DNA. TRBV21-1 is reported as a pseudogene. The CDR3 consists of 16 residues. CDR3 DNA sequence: TGTGCCAGCAGCAAGGACAGGGGATGGGATAATCAGCCCCAGCATTTT. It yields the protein CASSKDRGWDNQPQHF.

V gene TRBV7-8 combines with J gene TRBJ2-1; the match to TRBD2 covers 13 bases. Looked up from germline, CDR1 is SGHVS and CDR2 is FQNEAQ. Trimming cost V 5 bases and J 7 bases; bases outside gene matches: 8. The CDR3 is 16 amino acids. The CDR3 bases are TGTGCCAGCAGCCGAGAGGGGACTAGCGGGGCAAATGAGCAGTTCTTC. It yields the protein CASSREGTSGANEQFF.

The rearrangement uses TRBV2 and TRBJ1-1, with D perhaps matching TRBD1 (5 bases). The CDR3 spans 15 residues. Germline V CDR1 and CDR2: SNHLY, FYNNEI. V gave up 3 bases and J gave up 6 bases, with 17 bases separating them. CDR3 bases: TGTGCCAGCAGTGATAAGGGGACGGGGAGGTCTGAAGCTTTCTTT. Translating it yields CASSDKGTGRSEAFF.

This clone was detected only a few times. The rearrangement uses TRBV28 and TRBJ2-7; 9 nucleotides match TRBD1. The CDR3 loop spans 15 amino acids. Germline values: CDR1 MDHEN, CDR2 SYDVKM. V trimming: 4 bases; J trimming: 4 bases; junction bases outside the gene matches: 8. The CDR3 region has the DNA TGTGCCAGCAGTTCCTACAGGGGGCTCAGGTACGAGCAGTACTTC. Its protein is CASSSYRGLRYEQYF.

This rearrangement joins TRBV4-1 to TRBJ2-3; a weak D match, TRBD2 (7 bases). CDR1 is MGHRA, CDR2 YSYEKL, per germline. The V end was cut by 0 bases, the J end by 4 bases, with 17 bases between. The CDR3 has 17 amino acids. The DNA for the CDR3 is TGCGCCAGCAGCCAAGATCTTCGGGGGAGGGGGGCAGATACGCAGTATTTT. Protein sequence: CASSQDLRGRGADTQYF.

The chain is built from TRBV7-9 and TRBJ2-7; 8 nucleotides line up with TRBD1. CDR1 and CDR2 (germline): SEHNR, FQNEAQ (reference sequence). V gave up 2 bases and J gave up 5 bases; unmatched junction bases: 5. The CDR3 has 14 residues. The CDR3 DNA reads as TGTGCCAGCAGCTTAAGAGACAGGGGACACGAGCAGTACTTC. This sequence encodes CASSLRDRGHEQYF.

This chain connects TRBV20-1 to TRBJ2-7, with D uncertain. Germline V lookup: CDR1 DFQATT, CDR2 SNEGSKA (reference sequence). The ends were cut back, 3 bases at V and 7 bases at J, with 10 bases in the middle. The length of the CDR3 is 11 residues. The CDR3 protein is CSARRQSEQYF. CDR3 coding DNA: TGCAGTGCTAGGAGGCAGTCGGAGCAGTACTTC.

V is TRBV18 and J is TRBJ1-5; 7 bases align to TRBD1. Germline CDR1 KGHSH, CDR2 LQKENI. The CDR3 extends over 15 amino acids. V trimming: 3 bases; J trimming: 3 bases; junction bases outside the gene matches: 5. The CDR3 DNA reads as TGTGCCAGCTCACCGGAGGGGGCGAACAATCAGCCCCAGCATTTT. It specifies CASSPEGANNQPQHF.

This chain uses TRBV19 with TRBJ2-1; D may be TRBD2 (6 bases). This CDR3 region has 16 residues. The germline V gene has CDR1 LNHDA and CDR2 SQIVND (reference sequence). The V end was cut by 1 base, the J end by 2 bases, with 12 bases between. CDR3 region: CASSIVTGVPYNEQFF. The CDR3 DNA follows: TGTGCCAGTAGTATAGTAACGGGAGTCCCCTACAATGAGCAGTTCTTC.

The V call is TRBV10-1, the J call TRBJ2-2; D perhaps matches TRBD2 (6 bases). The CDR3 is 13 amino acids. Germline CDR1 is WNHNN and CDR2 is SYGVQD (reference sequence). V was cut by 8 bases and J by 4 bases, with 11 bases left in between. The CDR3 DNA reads TGCGCCAGCCGGGACTCCCCCACCGGGGAGCTGTTTTTT. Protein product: CASRDSPTGELFF.

The chain's CDR3 is CASSGLTANTEAFF. CDR3 coding DNA: TGTGCCAGCAGTGGCCTTACAGCGAACACTGAAGCTTTCTTT. This rearrangement joins TRBV2 to TRBJ1-1; no firm D call. The CDR3 length is 14 residues. V gave up 4 bases and J gave up 1 base, with 10 bases separating them. Germline V gives CDR1 SNHLY, CDR2 FYNNEI.

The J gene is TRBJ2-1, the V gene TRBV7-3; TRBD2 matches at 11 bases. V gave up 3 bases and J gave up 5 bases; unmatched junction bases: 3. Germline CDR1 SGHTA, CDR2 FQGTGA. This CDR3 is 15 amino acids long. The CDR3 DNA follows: TGTGCCAGCAGCTTGGGACTAGCGGCAAACAATGAGCAGTTCTTC. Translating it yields CASSLGLAANNEQFF.

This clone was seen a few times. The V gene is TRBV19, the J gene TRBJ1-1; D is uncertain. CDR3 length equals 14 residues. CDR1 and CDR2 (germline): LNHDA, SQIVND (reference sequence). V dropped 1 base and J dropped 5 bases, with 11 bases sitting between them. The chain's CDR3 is CASSIARSRTEAFF. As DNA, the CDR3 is TGTGCCAGTAGTATAGCCAGGTCACGGACTGAAGCTTTCTTT.

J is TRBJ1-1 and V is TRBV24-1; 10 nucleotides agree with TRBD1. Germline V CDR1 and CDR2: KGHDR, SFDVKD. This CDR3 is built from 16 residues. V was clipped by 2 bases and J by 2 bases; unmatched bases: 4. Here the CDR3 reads CATSDSRTGGNTEAFF. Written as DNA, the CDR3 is TGTGCCACCAGTGATTCCCGGACAGGGGGTAACACTGAAGCTTTCTTT.

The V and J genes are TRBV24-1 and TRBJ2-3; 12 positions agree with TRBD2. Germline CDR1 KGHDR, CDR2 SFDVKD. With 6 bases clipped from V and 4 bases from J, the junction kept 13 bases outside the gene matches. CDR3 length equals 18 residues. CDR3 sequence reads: CATSRTSGAAFQADTQYF. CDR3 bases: TGTGCCACCAGTCGGACTAGCGGGGCTGCCTTTCAAGCAGATACGCAGTATTTT.

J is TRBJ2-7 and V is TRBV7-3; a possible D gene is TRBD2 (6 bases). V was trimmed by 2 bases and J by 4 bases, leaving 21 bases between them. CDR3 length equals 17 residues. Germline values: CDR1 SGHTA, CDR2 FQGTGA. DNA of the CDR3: TGTGCCAGCAGCTTACCCCAGGACTACCCCATCCTGTACGAGCAGTACTTC. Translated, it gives CASSLPQDYPILYEQYF.

Here the CDR3 reads CASKGIQAGKETQYF. DNA of the CDR3: TGTGCCAGCAAAGGGATCCAGGCAGGGAAAGAGACCCAGTACTTC. J is TRBJ2-5 and V is TRBV28; perhaps TRBD1 as D (5 bases). The CDR3 is 15 residues long. V lost 7 bases and J lost 3, with 18 bases in between. The germline CDR1 and CDR2 sequences are MDHEN and SYDVKM.

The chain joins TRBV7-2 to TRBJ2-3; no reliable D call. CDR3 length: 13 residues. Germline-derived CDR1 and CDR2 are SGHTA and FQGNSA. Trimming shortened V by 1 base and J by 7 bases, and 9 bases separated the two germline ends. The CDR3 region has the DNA TGTGCCAGCAGCTTAGTTCGTCAGAATACGCAGTATTTT. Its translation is CASSLVRQNTQYF.